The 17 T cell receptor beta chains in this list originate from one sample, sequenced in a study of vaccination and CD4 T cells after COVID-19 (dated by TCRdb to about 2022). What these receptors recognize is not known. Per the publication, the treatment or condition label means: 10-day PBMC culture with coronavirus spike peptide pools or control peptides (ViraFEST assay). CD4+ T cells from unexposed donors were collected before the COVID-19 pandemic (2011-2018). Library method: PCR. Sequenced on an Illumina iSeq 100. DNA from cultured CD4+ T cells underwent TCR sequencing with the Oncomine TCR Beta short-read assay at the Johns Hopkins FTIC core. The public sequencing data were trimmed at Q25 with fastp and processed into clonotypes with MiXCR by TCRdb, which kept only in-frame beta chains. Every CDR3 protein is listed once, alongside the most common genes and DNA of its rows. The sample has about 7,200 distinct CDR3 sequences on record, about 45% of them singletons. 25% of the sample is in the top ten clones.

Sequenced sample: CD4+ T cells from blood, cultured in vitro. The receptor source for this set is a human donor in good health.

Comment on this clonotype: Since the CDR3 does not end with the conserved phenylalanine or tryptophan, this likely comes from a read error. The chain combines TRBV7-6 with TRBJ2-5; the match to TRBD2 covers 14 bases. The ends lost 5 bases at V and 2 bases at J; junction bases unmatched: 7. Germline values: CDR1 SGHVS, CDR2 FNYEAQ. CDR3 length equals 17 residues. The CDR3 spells CASSRAGTSGRQETQYY. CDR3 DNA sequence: TGTGCCAGCAGCCGAGCCGGGACTAGCGGGAGACAAGAGACCCAGTACTAC.

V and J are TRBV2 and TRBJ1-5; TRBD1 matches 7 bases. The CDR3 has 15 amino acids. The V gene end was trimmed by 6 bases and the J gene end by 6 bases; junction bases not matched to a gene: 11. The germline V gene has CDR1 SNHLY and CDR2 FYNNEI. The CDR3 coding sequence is TGTGCCAGCAGGGATGGGGACAGCATACTTCAGCCCCAGCATTTT. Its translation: CASRDGDSILQPQHF.

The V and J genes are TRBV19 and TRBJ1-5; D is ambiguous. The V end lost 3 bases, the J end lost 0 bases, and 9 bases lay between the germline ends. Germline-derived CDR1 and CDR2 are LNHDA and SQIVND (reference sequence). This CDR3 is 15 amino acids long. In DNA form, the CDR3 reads TGTGCCAGTAGTATCCCACGGGGTAGCAATCAGCCCCAGCATTTT. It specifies CASSIPRGSNQPQHF.

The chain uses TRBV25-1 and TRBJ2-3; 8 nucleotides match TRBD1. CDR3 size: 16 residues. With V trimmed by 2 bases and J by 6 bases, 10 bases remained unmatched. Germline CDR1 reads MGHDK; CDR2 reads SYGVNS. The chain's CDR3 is CASSEVRQGLLDTQYF. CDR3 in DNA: TGTGCCAGCAGTGAAGTTCGACAGGGGTTACTTGATACGCAGTATTTT.

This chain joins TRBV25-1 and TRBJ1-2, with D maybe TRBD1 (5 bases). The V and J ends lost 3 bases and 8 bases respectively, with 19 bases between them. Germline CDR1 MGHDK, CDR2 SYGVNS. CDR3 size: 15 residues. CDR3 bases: TGTGCCAGCAGTGAGATGAAAGGTACAGGTGGAGGCTACACCTTC. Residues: CASSEMKGTGGGYTF.

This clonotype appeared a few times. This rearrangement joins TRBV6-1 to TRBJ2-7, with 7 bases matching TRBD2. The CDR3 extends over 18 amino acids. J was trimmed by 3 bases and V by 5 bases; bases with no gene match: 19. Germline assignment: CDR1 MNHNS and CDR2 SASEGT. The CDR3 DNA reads TGTGCCAGCAGTCCCCTTCCCGGGGGGACTGGCATCCACTACGAGCAGTACTTC. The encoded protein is CASSPLPGGTGIHYEQYF.

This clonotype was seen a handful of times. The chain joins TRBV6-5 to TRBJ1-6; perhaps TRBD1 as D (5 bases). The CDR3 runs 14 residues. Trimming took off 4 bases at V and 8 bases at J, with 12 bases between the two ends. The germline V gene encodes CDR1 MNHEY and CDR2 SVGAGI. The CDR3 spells CASSLGPGDSPLHF. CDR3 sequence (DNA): TGTGCCAGCAGTTTGGGACCTGGGGATTCACCCCTCCACTTT.

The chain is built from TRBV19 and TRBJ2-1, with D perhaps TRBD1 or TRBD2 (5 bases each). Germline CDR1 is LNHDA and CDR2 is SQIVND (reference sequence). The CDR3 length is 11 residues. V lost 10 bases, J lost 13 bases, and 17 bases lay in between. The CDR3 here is CATQPPGAQFF. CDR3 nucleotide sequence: TGTGCCACCCAACCCCCCGGGGCTCAGTTCTTC.

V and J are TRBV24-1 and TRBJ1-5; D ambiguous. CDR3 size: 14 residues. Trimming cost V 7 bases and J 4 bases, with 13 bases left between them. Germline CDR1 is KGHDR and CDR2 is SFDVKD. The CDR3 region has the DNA TGTGCCACCAGCAAGGACGGGAGAAATCAGCCCCAGCATTTT. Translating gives CATSKDGRNQPQHF.

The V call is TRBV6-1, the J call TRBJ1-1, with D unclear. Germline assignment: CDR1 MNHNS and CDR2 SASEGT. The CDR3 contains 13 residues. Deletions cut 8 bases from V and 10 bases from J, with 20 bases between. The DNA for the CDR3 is TGTGCCAGCGCCCCCTCCAGAGGAACCGGAGCTTTCTTT. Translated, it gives CASAPSRGTGAFF.

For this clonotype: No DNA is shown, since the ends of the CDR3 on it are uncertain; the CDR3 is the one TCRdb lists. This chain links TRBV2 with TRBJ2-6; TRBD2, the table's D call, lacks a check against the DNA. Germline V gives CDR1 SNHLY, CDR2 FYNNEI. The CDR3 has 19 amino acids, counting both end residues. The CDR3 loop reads CASSSSIRAPRLGANVLTF.

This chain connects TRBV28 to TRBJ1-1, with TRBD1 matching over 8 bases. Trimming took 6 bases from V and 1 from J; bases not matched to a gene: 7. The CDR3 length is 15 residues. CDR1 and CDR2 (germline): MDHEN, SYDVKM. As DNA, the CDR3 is TGTGCCAGCAGAGTGCCGGGACAGGAGAACACTGAAGCTTTCTTT. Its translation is CASRVPGQENTEAFF.

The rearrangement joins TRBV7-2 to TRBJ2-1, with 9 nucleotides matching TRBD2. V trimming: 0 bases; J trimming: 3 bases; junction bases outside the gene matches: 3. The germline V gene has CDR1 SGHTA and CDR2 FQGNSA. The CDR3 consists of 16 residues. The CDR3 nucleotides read TGTGCCAGCAGCTTAGCGCAAGCGGGGGGCTACAATGAGCAGTTCTTC. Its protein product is CASSLAQAGGYNEQFF. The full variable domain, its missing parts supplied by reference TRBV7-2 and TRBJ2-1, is GAGVSQSPSNKVTEKGKDVELRCDPISGHTALYWYRQSLGQGLEFLIYFQGNSAPDKSGLPSDRFSAERTGGSVSTLTIQRTQQEDSAVYLCASSLAQAGGYNEQFFGPGTRLTVL.

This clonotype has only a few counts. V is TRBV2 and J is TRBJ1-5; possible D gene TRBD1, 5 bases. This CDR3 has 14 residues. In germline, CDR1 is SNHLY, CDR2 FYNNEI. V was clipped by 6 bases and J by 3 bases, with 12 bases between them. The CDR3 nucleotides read TGTGCCAGCAGCGGACACCAGCCCAATCAGCCCCAGCATTTT. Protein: CASSGHQPNQPQHF.

CDR3 coding DNA: TGTGCCAGCAGCTCCAAACCTCCGGGACTACGCACTCTATTATCCTACAATGAGCAGTTCTTC. Translated: CASSSKPPGLRTLLSYNEQFF. This sequence joins TRBV12-3 or TRBV12-4 and TRBJ2-1, with 7 positions matching TRBD2. J was trimmed by 1 base and V by 6 bases; bases with no gene match: 24. This CDR3 has 21 residues.

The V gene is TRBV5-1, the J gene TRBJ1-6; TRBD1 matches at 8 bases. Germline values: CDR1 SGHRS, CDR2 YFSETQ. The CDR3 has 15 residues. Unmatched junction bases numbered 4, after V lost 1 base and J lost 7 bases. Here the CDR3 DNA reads TGCGCCAGCAGCTTGCAACAGGGGGACAATTCACCCCTCCACTTT. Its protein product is CASSLQQGDNSPLHF.

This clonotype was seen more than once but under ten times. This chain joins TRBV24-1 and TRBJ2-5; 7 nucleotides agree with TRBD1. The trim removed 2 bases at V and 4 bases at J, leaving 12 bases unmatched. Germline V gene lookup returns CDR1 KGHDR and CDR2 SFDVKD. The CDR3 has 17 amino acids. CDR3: CATSDSGYRGPGETQYF. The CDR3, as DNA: TGTGCCACCAGTGATTCCGGCTATAGGGGGCCGGGAGAGACCCAGTACTTC.